Below, one T cell receptor beta chain is given with its context. The RNA, about 0.45 to 1 ug, was put through reverse transcription using random hexamers. From the immunoSEQ multiplex PCR reads, TCRdb called clonotypes with MiXCR, one entry per CDR3 protein. The table shows around 200,000 distinct CDR3 sequences, with 92% occurring only once. These data originate in a study of CD8 T cells in Susac syndrome. From germline, CDR1 is SQVTM and CDR2 ANQGSEA. The ends lost 6 bases at V and 5 bases at J; junction bases unmatched: 8. CDR3 size: 14 residues. The sequenced target, TCR beta, came from blood CD8+ and CD4+ T cells. The CD8+ and CD4+ T cells were negatively isolated, with the TEMRA cells enriched by FACS.

The V gene is TRBV29-1, the J gene TRBJ2-3, with 10 nucleotides matching TRBD1. Sequencing was performed on CD8+ T cells from PBMCs. The sequence derives from a human donor with multiple sclerosis. The CDR3 DNA reads TGCAGCGTACCGGGACAGGGGTACCGAGATACGCAGTATTTT. This translates into CSVPGQGYRDTQYF.